The 14 T cell receptor beta chains below come from one sample, sequenced in a study of beta chain features in type 1 diabetes. Expressed TCRB transcripts were sequenced because the entire RNA isolate underwent reverse transcription. Only in-frame clones appear in the TCRdb table, and some are missing; sequencing was by immunoSEQ multiplex PCR. Of about 640,000 clones listed, over 10% were seen once; the top ten hold around 0.12%. The study, taken as a whole, reports: Moderate yet significant TCRB CDR3 shortening was seen in Type 1 diabetes patients in all four CD4+ subsets.

These receptors' targets are unknown. The sequenced sample consisted of naive CD4+ T cells from blood. All receptors derive from a man aged 30-40 years with type 1 diabetes.

This clone has more than one count but fewer than ten. The chain carries TRBV30 and TRBJ2-3; D gene ambiguous. Germline V gene data show CDR1 as GTSNPN and CDR2 as SVGIG (reference sequence). Between the trimmed V and J ends, which lost 2 bases and 1 base, there was a span of 10 bases. The CDR3 is 14 residues long. The CDR3 DNA follows: TGTGCCTGGAGTAGAGGAACCCGCACAGATACGCAGTATTTT. Protein: CAWSRGTRTDTQYF.

This clone was observed once. A read error may produce the germline difference seen at one junction end. The chain couples TRBV7-7 to TRBJ2-2, with a tentative D call TRBD1 (6 bases). The CDR3 runs to 16 residues. Germline V lookup: CDR1 SSHAT, CDR2 FNYEAQ (reference sequence). The CDR3 bases are TGTGCTAGCAGCTCACCCGCAGGGGCGAACACCGGGGAGCTGTTTTTT. This translates into CASSSPAGANTGELFF.

This chain joins TRBV4-3 and TRBJ1-4, with TRBD1 matching 7 bases. The germline CDR1 and CDR2 sequences are LGHNA and YSLEER. The CDR3 extends over 15 amino acids. V was pared by 3 bases and J by 7 bases, with 8 bases of the junction left unmatched. In DNA, the CDR3 is TGCGCCAGCAGCCAGGGGGGGGACAGTTCTGAAAAACTGTTTTTT. Translating it yields CASSQGGDSSEKLFF.

The chain joins TRBV2 to TRBJ1-4, with D unresolved. Germline CDR1 SNHLY, CDR2 FYNNEI. CDR3 length equals 14 residues. The V end was cut by 8 bases, the J end by 7 bases, with 17 bases between. The CDR3 bases are TGTGCCAGCGCTGAGGGCAGCTTCCGTGAAAAACTGTTTTTT. This encodes CASAEGSFREKLFF.

This clone was found a few times. J is TRBJ1-6 and V is TRBV28; tentative D call: TRBD1 (6 bases). V lost 5 bases and J lost 5, with 16 bases in between. Looked up from germline, CDR1 is MDHEN and CDR2 is SYDVKM. CDR3 length: 16 amino acids. CDR3 in amino acids: CASSHGQSLHNSPLHF. In nucleotides, the CDR3 is TGTGCCAGCAGTCACGGACAGTCGCTTCATAATTCACCCCTCCACTTT. Filled out from reference TRBV28 and TRBJ1-6, the complete variable domain reads DVKVTQSSRYLVKRTGEKVFLECVQDMDHENMFWYRQDPGLGLRLIYFSYDVKMKEKGDIPEGYSVSREKKERFSLILESASTNQTSMYLCASSHGQSLHNSPLHFGNGTRLTVT.

This chain links TRBV11-3 with TRBJ2-1; TRBD2 matches 9 bases. V shed 5 bases and J 4 bases; nucleotides not matched to a gene: 6. CDR3 length equals 15 residues. Germline V CDR1 and CDR2: SGHNT, YENEEA. This CDR3 reads CASSEAGGGYNEQFF. CDR3 bases: TGTGCCAGCAGCGAAGCGGGGGGAGGATACAATGAGCAGTTCTTC.

This clone was counted a few times. The chain links TRBV28 to TRBJ1-5, with D uncertain. This CDR3 is 15 amino acids long. V lost 2 bases and J 5 bases, leaving 13 bases between the germline ends. Germline V gene data show CDR1 as MDHEN and CDR2 as SYDVKM. The CDR3 region has the DNA TGTGCCAGCAGTTTAGACGCCGATCAATATCAGCCCCAGCATTTT. It specifies CASSLDADQYQPQHF.

The table lists this clone with a few counts. This rearrangement joins TRBV5-1 to TRBJ2-4; D is undetermined. The CDR3 runs to 13 residues. CDR1 is SGHRS, CDR2 YFSETQ, per germline. The germline V and J ends were trimmed by 4 bases and 8 bases, with 13 bases remaining between them. CDR3 protein: CASSDLFTDIQYF. CDR3 in DNA: TGCGCCAGCAGCGACCTCTTTACGGACATTCAGTACTTC.

V gene TRBV5-4 combines with J gene TRBJ1-6; 7 nucleotides agree with TRBD1. The ends lost 2 bases at V and 5 bases at J; junction bases unmatched: 4. Germline lookup yields CDR1 SGHNT and CDR2 YYREEE (reference sequence). The CDR3 consists of 15 residues. CDR3 region: CASSFGTADNSPLHF. The CDR3 DNA is TGTGCCAGCAGCTTCGGGACAGCTGATAATTCACCCCTCCACTTT.

This clone was seen repeatedly, ten times or more. The chain is built from TRBV7-2 and TRBJ2-2, with D possibly TRBD2 on 5 matching bases. CDR1 is SGHTA, CDR2 FQGNSA, per germline. This CDR3 region has 13 residues. The V end lost 5 bases, the J end lost 5 bases, and 9 bases lay between the germline ends. Written as DNA, the CDR3 is TGTGCCAGCAGCCTTCAGCGGACCGGGGAGCTGTTTTTT. This sequence encodes CASSLQRTGELFF. Together with reference TRBV7-2 and TRBJ2-2, the CDR3 gives the full variable domain: GAGVSQSPSNKVTEKGKDVELRCDPISGHTALYWYRQSLGQGLEFLIYFQGNSAPDKSGLPSDRFSAERTGGSVSTLTIQRTQQEDSAVYLCASSLQRTGELFFGEGSRLTVL.

The chain employs TRBV28 and TRBJ2-7; D perhaps matches TRBD1 (6 bases). Per the germline V gene, CDR1 is MDHEN and CDR2 is SYDVKM. V lost 6 bases and J lost 0, with 15 bases in between. This CDR3 region has 15 residues. Written as DNA, the CDR3 is TGTGCCAGCAGCCTACAGGGAGATCACTCCTACGAGCAGTACTTC. Amino acid sequence: CASSLQGDHSYEQYF.

The chain uses TRBV4-3 and TRBJ2-7, with a weak D call TRBD1 (6 bases). Germline V lookup: CDR1 LGHNA, CDR2 YSLEER. Trimming cost V 1 base and J 3 bases, with 13 bases left between them. CDR3 size: 15 residues. DNA for the CDR3: TGCGCCAGCAGCCAAGCGCGTCAGGGGTTCTACGAGCAGTACTTC. It yields the protein CASSQARQGFYEQYF.

This clone was counted only a few times. The chain combines TRBV7-2 with TRBJ1-6, with TRBD1 matching over 7 bases. This CDR3 has 15 amino acids. Germline trimming cut 6 bases from V and 3 bases from J; bases unmatched to any gene: 5. Germline V gene sequence: CDR1 SGHTA, CDR2 FQGNSA. The CDR3 spells CASRPGGFYNSPLHF. The DNA for the CDR3 is TGTGCCAGCAGGCCAGGGGGTTTCTATAATTCACCCCTCCACTTT. Complete variable domain (other parts from reference TRBV7-2 and TRBJ1-6): GAGVSQSPSNKVTEKGKDVELRCDPISGHTALYWYRQSLGQGLEFLIYFQGNSAPDKSGLPSDRFSAERTGGSVSTLTIQRTQQEDSAVYLCASRPGGFYNSPLHFGNGTRLTVT.

The chain recombines TRBV7-2 with TRBJ2-7, with 9 bases lining up with TRBD1. This CDR3 spans 15 amino acids. Germline CDR1 is SGHTA and CDR2 is FQGNSA. V was clipped by 4 bases and J by 4 bases; unmatched bases: 8. Here the CDR3 reads CASSSPDRGSYEQYF. For the CDR3, the DNA is TGTGCCAGCAGCTCCCCGGACAGGGGCTCGTACGAGCAGTACTTC.